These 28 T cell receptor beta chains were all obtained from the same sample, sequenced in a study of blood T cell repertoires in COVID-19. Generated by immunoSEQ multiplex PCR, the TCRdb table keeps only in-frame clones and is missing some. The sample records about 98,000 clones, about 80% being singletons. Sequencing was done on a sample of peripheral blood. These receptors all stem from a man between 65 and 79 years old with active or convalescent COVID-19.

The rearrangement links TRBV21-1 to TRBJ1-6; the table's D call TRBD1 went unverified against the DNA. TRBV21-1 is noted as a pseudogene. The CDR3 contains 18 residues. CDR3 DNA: TGTGCCAGCAGCCAACTGTGGGGCTGGATTGGTACTCCATCACCCCTCCACTTT. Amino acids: CASSQLWGWIGTPSPLHF.

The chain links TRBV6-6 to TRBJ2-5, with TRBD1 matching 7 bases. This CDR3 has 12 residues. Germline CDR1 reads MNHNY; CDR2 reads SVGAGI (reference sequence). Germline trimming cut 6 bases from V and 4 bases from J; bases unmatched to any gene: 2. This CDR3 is CASRNRGETQYF. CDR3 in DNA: TGTGCCAGCAGAAACAGGGGAGAGACCCAGTACTTC.

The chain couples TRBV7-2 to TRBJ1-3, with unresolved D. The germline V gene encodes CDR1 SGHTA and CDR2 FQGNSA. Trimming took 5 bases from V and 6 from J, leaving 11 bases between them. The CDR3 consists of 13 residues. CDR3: CASSPPPSNTIYF. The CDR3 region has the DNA TGTGCCAGCAGCCCCCCTCCGTCAAACACCATATATTTT.

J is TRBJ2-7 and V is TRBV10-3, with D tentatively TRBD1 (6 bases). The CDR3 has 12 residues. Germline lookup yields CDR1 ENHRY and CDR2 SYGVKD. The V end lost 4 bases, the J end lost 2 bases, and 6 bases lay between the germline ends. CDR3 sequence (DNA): TGTGCCATCAGTGGGACAGCCTACGAGCAGTACTTC. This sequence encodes CAISGTAYEQYF.

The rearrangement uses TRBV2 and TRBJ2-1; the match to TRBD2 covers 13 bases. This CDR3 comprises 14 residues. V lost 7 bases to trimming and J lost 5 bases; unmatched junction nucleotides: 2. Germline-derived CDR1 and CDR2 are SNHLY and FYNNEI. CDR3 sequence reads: CASTGTSGNNEQFF. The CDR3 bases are TGTGCCAGCACCGGGACTAGCGGGAACAATGAGCAGTTCTTC.

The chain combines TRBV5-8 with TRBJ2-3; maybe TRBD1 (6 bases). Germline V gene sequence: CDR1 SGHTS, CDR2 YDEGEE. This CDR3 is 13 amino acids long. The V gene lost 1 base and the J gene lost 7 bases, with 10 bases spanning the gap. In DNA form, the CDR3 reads TGTGCCAGCAGCTTGAGGGACAAGAATACGCAGTATTTT. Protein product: CASSLRDKNTQYF.

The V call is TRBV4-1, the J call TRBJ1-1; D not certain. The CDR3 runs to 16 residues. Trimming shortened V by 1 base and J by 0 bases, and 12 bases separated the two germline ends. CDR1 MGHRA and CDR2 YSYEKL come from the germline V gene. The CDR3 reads CASSQGEGIMNTEAFF. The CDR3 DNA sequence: TGCGCCAGCAGCCAAGGGGAGGGAATAATGAACACTGAAGCTTTCTTT.

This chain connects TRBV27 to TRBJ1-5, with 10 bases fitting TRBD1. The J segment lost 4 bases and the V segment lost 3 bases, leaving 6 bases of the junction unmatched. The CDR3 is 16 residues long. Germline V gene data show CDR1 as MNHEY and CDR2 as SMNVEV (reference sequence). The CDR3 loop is CASSLRPGQGNQPQHF. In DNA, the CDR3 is TGTGCCAGCAGTTTGCGACCGGGACAGGGGAATCAGCCCCAGCATTTT.

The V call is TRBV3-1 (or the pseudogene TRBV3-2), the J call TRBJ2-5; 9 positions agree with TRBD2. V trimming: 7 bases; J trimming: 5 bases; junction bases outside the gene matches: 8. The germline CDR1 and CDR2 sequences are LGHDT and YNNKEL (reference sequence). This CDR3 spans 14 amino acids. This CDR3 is CASMPRLAEETQYF. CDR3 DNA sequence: TGTGCCAGCATGCCCAGACTAGCGGAGGAGACCCAGTACTTC.

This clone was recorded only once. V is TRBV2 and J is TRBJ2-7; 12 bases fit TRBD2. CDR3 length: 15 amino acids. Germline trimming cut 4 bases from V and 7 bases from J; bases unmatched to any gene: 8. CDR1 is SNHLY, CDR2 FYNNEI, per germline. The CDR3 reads CASSVWTSGEREQYF. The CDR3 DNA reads TGTGCCAGCAGTGTTTGGACTAGCGGGGAGCGTGAGCAGTACTTC.

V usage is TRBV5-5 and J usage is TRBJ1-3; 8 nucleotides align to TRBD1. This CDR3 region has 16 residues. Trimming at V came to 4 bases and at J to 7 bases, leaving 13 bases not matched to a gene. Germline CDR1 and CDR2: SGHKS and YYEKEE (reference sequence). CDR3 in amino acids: CASSPGTGARSNTIYF. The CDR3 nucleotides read TGTGCCAGCAGCCCGGGGACAGGCGCCCGGAGTAACACCATATATTTT.

CDR3 loop: CASSPVQGDSYEQYF. The CDR3 nucleotides are TGTGCCAGCTCACCGGTACAGGGCGACTCCTACGAGCAGTACTTC. This sequence joins TRBV18 and TRBJ2-7; tentatively, D is TRBD1 (6 bases). The ends were cut back, 3 bases at V and 0 bases at J, with 12 bases in the middle. This CDR3 is 15 amino acids long. In germline, CDR1 is KGHSH, CDR2 LQKENI.

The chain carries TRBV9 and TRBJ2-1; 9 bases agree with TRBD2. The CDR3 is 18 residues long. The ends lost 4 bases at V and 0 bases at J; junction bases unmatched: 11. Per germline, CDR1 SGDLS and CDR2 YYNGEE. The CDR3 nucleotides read TGTGCCAGCAGCCGAATTAGCGGGGGCGTAAGCTCCTACAATGAGCAGTTCTTC. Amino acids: CASSRISGGVSSYNEQFF.

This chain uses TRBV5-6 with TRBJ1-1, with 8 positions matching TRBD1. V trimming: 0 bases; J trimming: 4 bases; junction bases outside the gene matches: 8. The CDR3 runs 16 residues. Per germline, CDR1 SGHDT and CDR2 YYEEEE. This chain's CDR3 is CASSLERVRGRTEAFF. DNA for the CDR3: TGTGCCAGCAGCTTGGAGCGCGTCAGGGGGCGCACTGAAGCTTTCTTT.

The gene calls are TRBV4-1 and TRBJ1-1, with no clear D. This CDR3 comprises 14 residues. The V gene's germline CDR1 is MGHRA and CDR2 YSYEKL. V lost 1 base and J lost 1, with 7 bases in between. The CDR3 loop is CASSQADTNTEAFF. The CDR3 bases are TGCGCCAGCAGCCAAGCCGACACGAACACTGAAGCTTTCTTT.

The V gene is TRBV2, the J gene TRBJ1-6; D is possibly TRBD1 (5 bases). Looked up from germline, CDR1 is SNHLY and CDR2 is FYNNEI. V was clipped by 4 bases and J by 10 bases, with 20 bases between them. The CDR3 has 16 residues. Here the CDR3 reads CASSVEFRAKRSPLHF. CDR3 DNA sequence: TGTGCCAGCAGTGTTGAGTTCAGGGCGAAACGATCACCCCTCCACTTT.

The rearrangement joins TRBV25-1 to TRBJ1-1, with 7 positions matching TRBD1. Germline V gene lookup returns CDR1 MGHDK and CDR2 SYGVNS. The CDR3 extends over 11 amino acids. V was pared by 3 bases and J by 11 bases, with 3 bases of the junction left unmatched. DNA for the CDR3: TGTGCCAGCAGTGAGACAGGGATGGCTTTCTTT. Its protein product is CASSETGMAFF.

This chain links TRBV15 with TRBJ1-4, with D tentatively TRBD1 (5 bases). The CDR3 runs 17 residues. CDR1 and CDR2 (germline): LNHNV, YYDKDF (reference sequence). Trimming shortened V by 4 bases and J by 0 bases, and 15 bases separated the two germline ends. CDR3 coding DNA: TGTGCCACCAGCACCAGGGAGGGAGGCTCAACTAATGAAAAACTGTTTTTT. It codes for CATSTREGGSTNEKLFF.

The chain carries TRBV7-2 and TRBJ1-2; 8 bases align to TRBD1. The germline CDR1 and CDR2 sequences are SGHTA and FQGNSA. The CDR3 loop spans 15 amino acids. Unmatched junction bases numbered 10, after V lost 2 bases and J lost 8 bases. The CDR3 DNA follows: TGTGCCAGCAGCTTAAGACCCGGACAGGGACGCGGCTACACCTTC. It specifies CASSLRPGQGRGYTF.

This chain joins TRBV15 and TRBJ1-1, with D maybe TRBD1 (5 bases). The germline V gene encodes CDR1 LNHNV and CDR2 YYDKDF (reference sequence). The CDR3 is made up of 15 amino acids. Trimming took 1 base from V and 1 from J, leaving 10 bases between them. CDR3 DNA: TGTGCCACCAGCAGAGTTAGGACACAGAACACTGAAGCTTTCTTT. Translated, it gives CATSRVRTQNTEAFF. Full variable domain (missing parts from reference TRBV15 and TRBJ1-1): DAMVIQNPRYQVTQFGKPVTLSCSQTLNHNVMYWYQQKSSQAPKLLFHYYDKDFNNEADTPDNFQSRRPNTSFCFLDIRSPGLGDTAMYLCATSRVRTQNTEAFFGQGTRLTVV.

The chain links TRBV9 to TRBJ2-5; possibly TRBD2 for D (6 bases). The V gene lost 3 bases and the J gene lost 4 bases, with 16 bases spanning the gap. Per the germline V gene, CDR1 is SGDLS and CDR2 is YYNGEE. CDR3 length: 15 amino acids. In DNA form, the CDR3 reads TGTGCCAGCAGCGCAGGAGGGGCGGCCCCAGAGACCCAGTACTTC. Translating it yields CASSAGGAAPETQYF.

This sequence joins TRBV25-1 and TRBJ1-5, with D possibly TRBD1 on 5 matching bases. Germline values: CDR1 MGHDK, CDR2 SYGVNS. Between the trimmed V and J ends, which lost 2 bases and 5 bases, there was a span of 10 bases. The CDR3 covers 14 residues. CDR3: CASSEDSTYQPQHF. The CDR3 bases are TGTGCCAGCAGTGAAGACAGTACTTATCAGCCCCAGCATTTT.

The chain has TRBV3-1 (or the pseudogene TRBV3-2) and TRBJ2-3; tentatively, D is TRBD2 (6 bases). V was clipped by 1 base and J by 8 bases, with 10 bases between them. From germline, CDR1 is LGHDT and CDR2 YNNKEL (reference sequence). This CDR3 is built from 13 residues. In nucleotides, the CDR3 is TGTGCCAGCAGCCAAGGAGGAGGGTCTACGCAGTATTTT. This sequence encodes CASSQGGGSTQYF.

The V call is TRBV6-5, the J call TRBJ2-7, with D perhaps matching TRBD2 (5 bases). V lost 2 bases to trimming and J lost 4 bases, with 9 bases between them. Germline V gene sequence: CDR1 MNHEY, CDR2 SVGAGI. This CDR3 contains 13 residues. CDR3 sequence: CASSYTGDYEQYF. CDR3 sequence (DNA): TGTGCCAGCAGTTACACCGGGGATTACGAGCAGTACTTC.

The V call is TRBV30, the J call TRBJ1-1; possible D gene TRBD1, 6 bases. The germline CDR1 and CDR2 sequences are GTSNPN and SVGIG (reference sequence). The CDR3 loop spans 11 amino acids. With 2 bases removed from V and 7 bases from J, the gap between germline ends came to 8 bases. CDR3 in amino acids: CAWSRTVEAFF. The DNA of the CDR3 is TGTGCCTGGAGTAGGACAGTTGAAGCTTTCTTT.

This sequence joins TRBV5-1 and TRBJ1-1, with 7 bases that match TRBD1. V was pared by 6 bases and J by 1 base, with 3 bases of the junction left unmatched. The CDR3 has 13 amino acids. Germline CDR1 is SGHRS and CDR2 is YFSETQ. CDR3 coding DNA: TGCGCCAGCACCAGACAGGGGAACACTGAAGCTTTCTTT. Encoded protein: CASTRQGNTEAFF.

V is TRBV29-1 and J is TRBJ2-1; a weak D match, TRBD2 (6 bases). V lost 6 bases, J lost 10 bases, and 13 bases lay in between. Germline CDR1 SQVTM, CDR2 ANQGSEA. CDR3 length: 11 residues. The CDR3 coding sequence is TGCAGCGTCCTGGGGGGATCGGAGCAGTTCTTC. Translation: CSVLGGSEQFF.

The CDR3 loop reads CASSLGPNNYGYTF. CDR3 coding DNA: TGTGCCAGCAGCTTGGGGCCGAATAACTATGGCTACACCTTC. The rearrangement joins TRBV5-4 to TRBJ1-2, with D uncertain. Trimming stripped 0 bases from V and 1 base from J, with 7 bases between. The CDR3 is 14 amino acids. Germline V lookup: CDR1 SGHNT, CDR2 YYREEE (reference sequence).